This T cell receptor beta chain was captured in a study of cytomegalovirus exposure and HLA in healthy donors. Study at large: Inside one of the first data releases sat about 85 million unique TCRs taken from HLA-typed donors. Across 350 to 500 genotyped donors, approximately 81% landed in the Caucasian-associated ancestry cluster. General study findings and limits: The likely explanation for a cluster of highly shared sequence variants was sequencing artifact. Later analysis associated a missense DCLRE1C variant with TCR beta V- and J-gene trimming.

Only a few counts were recorded for this clone. Its specificity is not known. The CDR3 runs 12 residues. Germline V CDR1 and CDR2: LGHNA, YSLEER. With V trimmed by 2 bases and J by 10 bases, 3 bases remained unmatched. The PCR contained 60 Vbeta and 13 Jbeta primers. TCRdb keeps only in-frame clones here, not all; method: immunoSEQ multiplex PCR. In the table there are 75,000 to 100,000 clones, about two thirds of which are singletons. Input material: PBMCs. This TCR was recovered from a female donor in good health and CMV-seronegative. The V and J genes are TRBV4-3 and TRBJ1-1, with 8 bases aligning to TRBD1. The CDR3 DNA reads as TGCGCCAGCAGCCAATACGGACAGGGAGCTTTCTTT. Its translation is CASSQYGQGAFF.